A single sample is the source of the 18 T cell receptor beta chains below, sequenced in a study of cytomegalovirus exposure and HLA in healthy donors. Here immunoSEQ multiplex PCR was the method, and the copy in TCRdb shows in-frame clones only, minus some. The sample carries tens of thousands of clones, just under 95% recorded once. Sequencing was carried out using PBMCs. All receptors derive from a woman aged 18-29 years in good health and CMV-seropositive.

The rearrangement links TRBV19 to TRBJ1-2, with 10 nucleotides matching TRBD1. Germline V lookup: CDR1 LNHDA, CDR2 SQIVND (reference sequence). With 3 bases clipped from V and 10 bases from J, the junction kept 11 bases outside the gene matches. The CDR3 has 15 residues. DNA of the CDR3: TGTGCCAGTAGTATTCCACTGACAGGGGGCCAGGTCTACACCTTC. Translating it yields CASSIPLTGGQVYTF.

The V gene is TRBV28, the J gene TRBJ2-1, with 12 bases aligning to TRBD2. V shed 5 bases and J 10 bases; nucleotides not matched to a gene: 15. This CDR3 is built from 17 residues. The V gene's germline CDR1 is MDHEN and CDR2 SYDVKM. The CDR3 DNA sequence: TGTGCCAGCAGTCCCTCGATCGGACTAGCGGGATTTATAGAGCAGTTCTTC. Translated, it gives CASSPSIGLAGFIEQFF. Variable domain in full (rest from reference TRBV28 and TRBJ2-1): DVKVTQSSRYLVKRTGEKVFLECVQDMDHENMFWYRQDPGLGLRLIYFSYDVKMKEKGDIPEGYSVSREKKERFSLILESASTNQTSMYLCASSPSIGLAGFIEQFFGPGTRLTVL.

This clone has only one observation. The DNA of the CDR3 is TGTGCCAGCAGTCGGACTAGCGGGGAGATCTCCGAGCAGTACTTC. It specifies CASSRTSGEISEQYF. The rearrangement links TRBV6-5 to TRBJ2-7; 12 bases match TRBD2. Germline CDR1 reads MNHEY; CDR2 reads SVGAGI. This CDR3 comprises 15 residues. Losses at the gene ends were 5 bases for V and 6 bases for J; bases not matched to a gene: 8.

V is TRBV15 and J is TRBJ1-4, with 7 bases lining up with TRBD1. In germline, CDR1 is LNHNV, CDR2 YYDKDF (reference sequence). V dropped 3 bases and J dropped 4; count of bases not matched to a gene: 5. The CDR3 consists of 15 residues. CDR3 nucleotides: TGTGCCACCAGCAGGGGACAGCCTTATAATGAAAAACTGTTTTTT. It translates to CATSRGQPYNEKLFF.

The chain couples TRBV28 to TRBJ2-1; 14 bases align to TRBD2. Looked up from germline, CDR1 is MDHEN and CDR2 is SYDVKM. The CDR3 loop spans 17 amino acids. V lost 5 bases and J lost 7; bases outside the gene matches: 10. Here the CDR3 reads CASSLPGLAGVSNEQFF. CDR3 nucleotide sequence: TGTGCCAGCAGTCTACCGGGACTAGCGGGGGTGTCGAATGAGCAGTTCTTC.

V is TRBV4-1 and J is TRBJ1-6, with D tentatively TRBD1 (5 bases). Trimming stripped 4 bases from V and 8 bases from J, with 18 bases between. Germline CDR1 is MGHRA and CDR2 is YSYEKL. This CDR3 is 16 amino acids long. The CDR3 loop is CASSRSTRVLDSPLHF. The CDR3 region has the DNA TGCGCCAGCAGCCGGAGTACCAGGGTTCTGGATTCACCCCTCCACTTT.

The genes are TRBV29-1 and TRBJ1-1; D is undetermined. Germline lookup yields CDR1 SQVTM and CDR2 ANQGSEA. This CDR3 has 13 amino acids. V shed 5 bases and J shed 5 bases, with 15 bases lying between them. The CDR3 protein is CSVMSPRGTEAFF. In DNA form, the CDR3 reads TGCAGCGTTATGTCCCCTAGAGGGACTGAAGCTTTCTTT.

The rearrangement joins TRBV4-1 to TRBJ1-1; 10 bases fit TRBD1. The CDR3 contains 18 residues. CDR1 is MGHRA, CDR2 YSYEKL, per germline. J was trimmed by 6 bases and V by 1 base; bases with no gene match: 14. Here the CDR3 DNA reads TGCGCCAGCAGCCAAGGTGCCGGGACAGGGGTGCCACCGGCTGAAGCTTTCTTT. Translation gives CASSQGAGTGVPPAEAFF.

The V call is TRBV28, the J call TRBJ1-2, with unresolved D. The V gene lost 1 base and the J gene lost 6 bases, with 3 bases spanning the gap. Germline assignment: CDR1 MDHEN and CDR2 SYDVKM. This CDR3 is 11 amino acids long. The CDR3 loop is CASSLFDGYTF. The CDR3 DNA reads TGTGCCAGCAGTTTATTCGATGGCTACACCTTC.

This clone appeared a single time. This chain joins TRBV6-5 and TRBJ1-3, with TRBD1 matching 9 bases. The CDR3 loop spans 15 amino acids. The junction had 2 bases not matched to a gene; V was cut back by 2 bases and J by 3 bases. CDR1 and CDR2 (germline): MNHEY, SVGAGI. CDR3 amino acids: CASSYRGQGGNTIYF. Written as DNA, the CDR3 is TGTGCCAGCAGTTACCGGGGACAGGGTGGAAACACCATATATTTT.

CDR3 sequence reads: CAIRAPSGGADDNTQYF. The CDR3 region has the DNA TGTGCCATCAGGGCGCCTAGCGGGGGGGCGGATGATAATACGCAGTATTTT. The rearrangement uses TRBV10-3 and TRBJ2-3, with TRBD2 identical over 12 bases. The V gene end was trimmed by 6 bases and the J gene end by 7 bases; junction bases not matched to a gene: 14. Germline assignment: CDR1 ENHRY and CDR2 SYGVKD. CDR3 length: 17 amino acids.

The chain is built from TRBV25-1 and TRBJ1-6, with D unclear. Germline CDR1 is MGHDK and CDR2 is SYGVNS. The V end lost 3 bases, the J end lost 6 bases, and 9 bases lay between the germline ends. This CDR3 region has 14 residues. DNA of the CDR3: TGTGCCAGCAGTGATCCTCTACTTAATTCACCCCTCCACTTT. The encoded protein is CASSDPLLNSPLHF.

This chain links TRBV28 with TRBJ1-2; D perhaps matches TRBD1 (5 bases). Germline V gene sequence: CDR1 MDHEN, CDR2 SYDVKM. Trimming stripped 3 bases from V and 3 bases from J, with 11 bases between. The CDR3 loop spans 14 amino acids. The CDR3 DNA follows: TGTGCCAGCAGTTTCAGGGATATGGACTATGGCTACACCTTC. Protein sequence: CASSFRDMDYGYTF.

The CDR3 loop is CASSLLAGPGNTIYF. Written as DNA, the CDR3 is TGTGCCAGCAGTTTATTGGCAGGGCCTGGAAACACCATATATTTT. V usage is TRBV28 and J usage is TRBJ1-3; D may be TRBD1 (5 bases). The CDR3 spans 15 residues. Per germline, CDR1 MDHEN and CDR2 SYDVKM. V was cut by 1 base and J by 2 bases, with 9 bases left in between.

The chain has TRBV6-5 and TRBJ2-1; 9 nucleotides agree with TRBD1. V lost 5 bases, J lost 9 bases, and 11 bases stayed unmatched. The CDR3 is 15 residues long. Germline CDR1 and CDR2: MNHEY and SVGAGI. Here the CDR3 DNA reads TGTGCCAGCAGTCAAGGGGGGACAGGGTTTGGTGAGCAGTTCTTC. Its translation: CASSQGGTGFGEQFF.

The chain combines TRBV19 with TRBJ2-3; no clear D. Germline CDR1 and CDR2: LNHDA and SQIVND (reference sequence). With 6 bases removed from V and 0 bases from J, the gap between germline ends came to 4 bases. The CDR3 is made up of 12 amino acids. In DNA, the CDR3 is TGTGCCAGTAGCCTTAGCACAGATACGCAGTATTTT. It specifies CASSLSTDTQYF.

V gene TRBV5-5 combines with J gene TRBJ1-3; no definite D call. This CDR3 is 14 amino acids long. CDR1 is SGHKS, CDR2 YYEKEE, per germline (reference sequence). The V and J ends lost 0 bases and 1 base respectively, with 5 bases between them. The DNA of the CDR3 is TGTGCCAGCAGCTTGGACATGTCTGGAAACACCATATATTTT. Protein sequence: CASSLDMSGNTIYF.

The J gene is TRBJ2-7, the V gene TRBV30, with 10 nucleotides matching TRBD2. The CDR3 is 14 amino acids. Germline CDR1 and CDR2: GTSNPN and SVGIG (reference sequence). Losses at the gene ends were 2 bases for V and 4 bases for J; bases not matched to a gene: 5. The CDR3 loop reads CAWSPLSGGYEQYF. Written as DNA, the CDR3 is TGTGCCTGGAGTCCGCTTAGCGGGGGGTACGAGCAGTACTTC. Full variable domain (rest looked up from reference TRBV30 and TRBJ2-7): SQTIHQWPATLVQPVGSPLSLECTVEGTSNPNLYWYRQAAGRGLQLLFYSVGIGQISSEVPQNLSASRPQDRQFILSSKKLLLSDSGFYLCAWSPLSGGYEQYFGPGTRLTVT.